This TCR beta chain appears in the sequencing data of a study of blood T cell repertoires in COVID-19. Study overall: Acute and convalescent COVID-19 specimens originated in the United States, Italy and Spain. T cells, B-cell-depleted T cells, or PBMCs supplied cDNA or gDNA.

In the study's own analysis: Estimation of nucleated cell counts was performed using reference gene primer amplification. Data came from immunoSEQ multiplex PCR; TCRdb stores just in-frame clones and leaves some out. The D gene and trimming were derived from the DNA, and the V and J assignments and clone size from that table. The repertoire holds tens of thousands of clones, with approximately 92% as singletons. The CDR3 sequence is 17 residues long. Per germline, CDR1 KGHDR and CDR2 SFDVKD. V lost 2 bases, J lost 9 bases, and 12 bases stayed unmatched. The chain is built from TRBV24-1 and TRBJ2-1; the match to TRBD2 covers 10 bases. The sequencing input was peripheral blood. This clonotype was obtained from a human donor with active COVID-19. The donor label of this sample is uncertain. CDR3 loop: CATSDSPWSGRAGEQFF. The CDR3 nucleotides are TGTGCCACCAGTGATTCGCCGTGGAGCGGGAGGGCCGGTGAGCAGTTCTTC.